Below are 32 T cell receptor beta chains sequenced from a single sample in a study of T cell responses to AZD1222 COVID-19 vaccine. Some clones are missing from TCRdb's copy, which holds only in-frame ones; the method was immunoSEQ multiplex PCR. The sample has 200,000 to 250,000 clones, roughly 94% seen once. The source material was peripheral blood, sampled 28 days after the second dose of the MenACWY control vaccine. These receptors were collected from an adult who received the MenACWY meningococcal vaccine as a control.

V usage is TRBV29-1 and J usage is TRBJ2-4; D is perhaps TRBD1 or TRBD2 (6 bases each). The CDR3 runs to 11 residues. The ends were cut back, 7 bases at V and 7 bases at J, with 11 bases in the middle. In germline, CDR1 is SQVTM, CDR2 ANQGSEA. The CDR3 is CSGGGGNIQYF. As DNA, the CDR3 is TGCAGCGGTGGAGGGGGGAACATTCAGTACTTC.

Remarks on this clone: At one end, the junction sequence differs from germline, possibly due to a read error. The rearrangement uses TRBV30 and TRBJ1-3, with no clear D. The CDR3 loop spans 14 amino acids. CDR1 GTSNPN and CDR2 SVGIG come from the germline V gene (reference sequence). The CDR3 nucleotides are TGTGCCTGGAGTGTACCCGGACGAGGAACCACCATATATTTT. It yields the protein CAWSVPGRGTTIYF.

The chain combines TRBV5-1 with TRBJ2-1, with 9 bases identical to TRBD1. V gave up 4 bases and J gave up 9 bases; unmatched junction bases: 5. Germline V CDR1 and CDR2: SGHRS, YFSETQ. This CDR3 is 13 amino acids long. CDR3 in DNA: TGCGCCAGCAGCGGGGACAGGGAGGGTGAGCAGTTCTTC. This codes for CASSGDREGEQFF.

In this sample, this clone turned up once. The chain links TRBV11-2 to TRBJ2-7; TRBD2 matches at 11 bases. Germline V gene data show CDR1 as SGHAT and CDR2 as FQNNGV. The CDR3 is 15 amino acids. With V trimmed by 10 bases and J by 3 bases, 11 bases remained unmatched. DNA of the CDR3: TGTGCCACCAAGCCAGGGACTAGCGGACTCTACGAGCAGTACTTC. Its translation: CATKPGTSGLYEQYF.

The rearrangement links TRBV5-4 to TRBJ2-1; 9 nucleotides match TRBD2. The ends lost 4 bases at V and 4 bases at J; junction bases unmatched: 6. There are 15 residues in the CDR3. CDR1 is SGHNT, CDR2 YYREEE, per germline (reference sequence). The CDR3 sequence is CASSHGGGAYNEQFF. DNA for the CDR3: TGTGCCAGCAGCCATGGCGGGGGGGCATACAATGAGCAGTTCTTC.

The CDR3 reads CASTPTEWSYTF. The CDR3 nucleotides are TGTGCCAGCACCCCCACGGAGTGGAGCTACACCTTC. This rearrangement joins TRBV28 to TRBJ1-2; D is ambiguous. Trimming shortened V by 7 bases and J by 9 bases, and 15 bases separated the two germline ends. This CDR3 contains 12 residues. Germline V lookup: CDR1 MDHEN, CDR2 SYDVKM.

The sample holds one count of this clone. The CDR3 DNA reads as TGTGCCAGCACGCCGTCTGTTGATCAGCCCCAGCATTTT. It encodes CASTPSVDQPQHF. This sequence joins TRBV6-5 and TRBJ1-5, with unresolved D. The germline V gene has CDR1 MNHEY and CDR2 SVGAGI. The CDR3 has 13 residues. The V and J ends lost 7 bases and 5 bases respectively, with 12 bases between them.

This clone was recorded only once. The chain uses TRBV24-1 and TRBJ2-2; 8 bases align to TRBD1. This CDR3 region has 15 residues. CDR1 is KGHDR and CDR2 is SFDVKD in the germline V gene. The J segment lost 5 bases and the V segment lost 5 bases, leaving 6 bases of the junction unmatched. DNA of the CDR3: TGTGCCACCAGTGTGGACAGGGTGAGGACCGGGGAGCTGTTTTTT. Protein sequence: CATSVDRVRTGELFF.

The V and J genes are TRBV7-2 and TRBJ2-6, with TRBD1 matching over 7 bases. The J segment lost 9 bases and the V segment lost 3 bases, leaving 5 bases of the junction unmatched. This CDR3 region has 14 residues. CDR1 and CDR2 from the germline V gene are SGHTA and FQGNSA. The CDR3 nucleotides read TGTGCCAGCAGCTTTACGACAGGGAGCAACGTCCTGACTTTC. This gives the protein CASSFTTGSNVLTF.

This sequence joins TRBV5-1 and TRBJ1-1; D possibly corresponds to TRBD1 (6 bases). V lost 4 bases to trimming and J lost 1 base, with 11 bases between them. In germline, CDR1 is SGHRS, CDR2 YFSETQ. The CDR3 is 14 residues long. CDR3 protein: CASSPIQGNTEAFF. The CDR3 region has the DNA TGCGCCAGCAGCCCTATACAGGGGAACACTGAAGCTTTCTTT.

The genes are TRBV5-1 and TRBJ1-6; TRBD1 might be the D (5 bases). In germline, CDR1 is SGHRS, CDR2 YFSETQ. The CDR3 sequence is 14 residues long. The germline V and J ends were trimmed by 4 bases and 7 bases, with 12 bases remaining between them. This CDR3 reads CASSGAGMNSPLHF. CDR3 nucleotides: TGCGCCAGCAGCGGGGCAGGGATGAATTCACCCCTCCACTTT.

The rearrangement links TRBV30 to TRBJ2-7, with 7 nucleotides matching TRBD1. V shed 5 bases, J shed 3 bases, and the junction held 7 bases outside the gene matches. The germline CDR1 and CDR2 sequences are GTSNPN and SVGIG (reference sequence). The CDR3 runs to 13 residues. Here the CDR3 DNA reads TGTGCCTGGGGCCGGGACAGCCTCTACGAGCAGTACTTC. Its protein product is CAWGRDSLYEQYF.

This sequence joins TRBV19 and TRBJ1-5; D perhaps matches TRBD1 (6 bases). Trimming cost V 7 bases and J 9 bases, with 10 bases left between them. The CDR3 contains 11 residues. CDR1 and CDR2 (germline): LNHDA, SQIVND (reference sequence). CDR3 in amino acids: CASKGEGPQHF. CDR3 coding DNA: TGTGCCAGTAAGGGGGAAGGGCCCCAGCATTTT.

This chain connects TRBV19 to TRBJ1-4, with D possibly TRBD1 on 5 matching bases. Germline V CDR1 and CDR2: LNHDA, SQIVND (reference sequence). Trimming stripped 5 bases from V and 2 bases from J, with 12 bases between. The CDR3 is 15 residues long. Here the CDR3 reads CASSSPGGTNEKLFF. The CDR3 DNA follows: TGTGCCAGTAGTTCCCCTGGGGGGACTAATGAAAAACTGTTTTTT. The whole variable domain, remainder taken from reference TRBV19 and TRBJ1-4, is DGGITQSPKYLFRKEGQNVTLSCEQNLNHDAMYWYRQDPGQGLRLIYYSQIVNDFQKGDIAEGYSVSREKKESFPLTVTSAQKNPTAFYLCASSSPGGTNEKLFFGSGTQLSVL.

The chain links TRBV5-4 to TRBJ2-3; D uncertain. Trimming removed 5 bases from V and 4 bases from J, with 14 bases in between. This CDR3 spans 14 amino acids. The germline CDR1 and CDR2 sequences are SGHNT and YYREEE (reference sequence). CDR3 coding DNA: TGTGCCAGCAGGATTGAATCGGGCGCAGATACGCAGTATTTT. Amino acid sequence: CASRIESGADTQYF.

The CDR3 here is CASSFGRRGERELFF. CDR3 DNA sequence: TGTGCCAGCAGCTTCGGACGTAGGGGGGAACGGGAGCTGTTTTTT. The V gene is TRBV5-4, the J gene TRBJ2-2; D possibly matches TRBD1 or TRBD2 (6 bases each). This CDR3 spans 15 amino acids. Germline V gene sequence: CDR1 SGHNT, CDR2 YYREEE (reference sequence). The ends were cut back, 2 bases at V and 9 bases at J, with 17 bases in the middle.

The chain is built from TRBV7-9 and TRBJ2-2; 9 bases agree with TRBD2. Unmatched junction bases numbered 6, after V lost 5 bases and J lost 2 bases. The CDR3 length is 16 residues. Germline V gene lookup returns CDR1 SEHNR and CDR2 FQNEAQ (reference sequence). This chain's CDR3 is CASSPSGRSNTGELFF. CDR3 nucleotide sequence: TGTGCCAGCAGCCCGAGCGGGAGGAGCAACACCGGGGAGCTGTTTTTT.

The chain uses TRBV7-9 and TRBJ1-4, with D unresolved. Trimming cost V 5 bases and J 7 bases, with 14 bases left between them. Germline CDR1 is SEHNR and CDR2 is FQNEAQ (reference sequence). This CDR3 contains 14 residues. The CDR3 region is CASSPEGGGEKLFF. CDR3 sequence (DNA): TGTGCCAGCAGCCCCGAGGGAGGAGGTGAAAAACTGTTTTTT.

The rearrangement uses TRBV7-2 and TRBJ2-3; D is undetermined. The CDR3 loop spans 13 amino acids. Per the germline V gene, CDR1 is SGHTA and CDR2 is FQGNSA. Trimming stripped 2 bases from V and 2 bases from J, with 5 bases between. CDR3 sequence reads: CASSLSHTDTQYF. DNA for the CDR3: TGTGCCAGCAGCTTAAGCCACACAGATACGCAGTATTTT.

The chain carries TRBV6-5 and TRBJ2-7, with D possibly being TRBD2 (5 bases). Germline CDR1 MNHEY, CDR2 SVGAGI. Trimming took off 6 bases at V and 4 bases at J, with 10 bases between the two ends. CDR3 length equals 12 residues. CDR3 sequence reads: CASSLAIYEQYF. DNA for the CDR3: TGTGCCAGCAGCCTAGCTATATACGAGCAGTACTTC.

The chain links TRBV28 to TRBJ2-1, with TRBD1 matching 8 bases. The germline CDR1 and CDR2 sequences are MDHEN and SYDVKM. The length of the CDR3 is 14 residues. The V gene end was trimmed by 5 bases and the J gene end by 7 bases; junction bases not matched to a gene: 7. The CDR3 loop is CASSLGTGRNEQFF. The CDR3 DNA sequence: TGTGCCAGCAGTCTCGGGACAGGACGAAATGAGCAGTTCTTC.

This sequence joins TRBV20-1 and TRBJ1-2, with unresolved D. Germline CDR1 is DFQATT and CDR2 is SNEGSKA (reference sequence). V was cut by 3 bases and J by 3 bases, with 11 bases left in between. The CDR3 contains 13 residues. The CDR3, as DNA: TGCAGTGCTAGTCCCAGGACCGACTATGGCTACACCTTC. Its protein product is CSASPRTDYGYTF.

This sequence joins TRBV28 and TRBJ2-7; D is unresolved. V was trimmed by 7 bases and J by 2 bases, leaving 6 bases between them. The CDR3 covers 11 residues. Per germline, CDR1 MDHEN and CDR2 SYDVKM. As DNA, the CDR3 is TGTGCCAGCAACGGTCCCTACGAGCAGTACTTC. This encodes CASNGPYEQYF.

This chain connects TRBV28 to TRBJ2-5; 13 bases line up with TRBD2. V was clipped by 1 base and J by 5 bases; unmatched bases: 1. From germline, CDR1 is MDHEN and CDR2 SYDVKM. The CDR3 is made up of 15 amino acids. In DNA, the CDR3 is TGTGCCAGCAGTTTATTGACTAGCGGGAGGGAGACCCAGTACTTC. Translation: CASSLLTSGRETQYF.

CDR3 bases: TGTGCCAGCAGTATCAAAGGGGGCCGAGCTTTCTTT. As protein: CASSIKGGRAFF. The V and J genes are TRBV6-5 and TRBJ1-1; 7 bases are shared with TRBD1. The CDR3 consists of 12 residues. Trimming took 5 bases from V and 10 from J; bases not matched to a gene: 7. Germline V gives CDR1 MNHEY, CDR2 SVGAGI.

The chain couples TRBV30 to TRBJ1-6; no firm D call. CDR1 is GTSNPN and CDR2 is SVGIG in the germline V gene (reference sequence). Trimming took 5 bases from V and 7 from J, leaving 15 bases between them. The CDR3 extends over 14 amino acids. CDR3 protein: CAWDKSSGNSPLHF. CDR3 DNA sequence: TGTGCCTGGGATAAGTCCAGTGGCAATTCACCCCTCCACTTT.

The genes are TRBV12-3 or TRBV12-4 and TRBJ1-5; weak D call: TRBD1 (5 bases). The V gene lost 5 bases and the J gene lost 5 bases, with 10 bases spanning the gap. There are 13 residues in the CDR3. CDR3 DNA: TGTGCCAGCAGTCTTGCGGGGGATCAGCCCCAGCATTTT. It encodes CASSLAGDQPQHF.

This chain uses TRBV7-8 with TRBJ2-1; weak D call: TRBD2 (5 bases). Trimming shortened V by 2 bases and J by 1 base, and 6 bases separated the two germline ends. The CDR3 sequence is 14 residues long. Germline V gene data show CDR1 as SGHVS and CDR2 as FQNEAQ. The CDR3 bases are TGTGCCAGCAGCTTAACTAGTTCCTACAATGAGCAGTTCTTC. Translation: CASSLTSSYNEQFF.

The V and J genes are TRBV10-3 and TRBJ1-4; possibly TRBD1 for D (5 bases). The V and J ends lost 3 bases and 3 bases respectively, with 11 bases between them. Per the germline V gene, CDR1 is ENHRY and CDR2 is SYGVKD. The CDR3 runs to 15 residues. CDR3 sequence: CAISDPGSANEKLFF. DNA of the CDR3: TGTGCCATCAGTGACCCAGGGTCGGCTAATGAAAAACTGTTTTTT.

The CDR3 loop reads CASSPGLAGAPDNEQFF. The CDR3, as DNA: TGTGCCAGCAGCCCGGGACTAGCGGGGGCTCCGGACAATGAGCAGTTCTTC. This chain uses TRBV3-1 (or the pseudogene TRBV3-2) with TRBJ2-1, with TRBD2 matching over 14 bases. There are 17 residues in the CDR3. The germline V gene encodes CDR1 LGHDT and CDR2 YNNKEL (reference sequence). Trimming removed 4 bases from V and 5 bases from J; junction bases left unmatched: 7.

This chain joins TRBV7-9 and TRBJ2-7, with 7 positions matching TRBD1. CDR3 size: 14 residues. V shed 5 bases, J shed 5 bases, and the junction held 9 bases outside the gene matches. Germline V gene sequence: CDR1 SEHNR, CDR2 FQNEAQ (reference sequence). The CDR3 loop is CASSPSGQSDEQYF. The CDR3, as DNA: TGTGCCAGCAGCCCCTCGGGACAGAGCGACGAGCAGTACTTC.

V and J are TRBV25-1 and TRBJ1-5; TRBD1 might be the D (6 bases). Trimming pared 6 bases from V and 3 bases from J, leaving 9 bases between. This CDR3 contains 13 residues. Germline CDR1 and CDR2: MGHDK and SYGVNS. The CDR3 is CASRQGANQPQHF. The CDR3 DNA is TGTGCCAGCAGACAGGGAGCCAATCAGCCCCAGCATTTT. Based on the CDR3 plus reference TRBV25-1 and TRBJ1-5, the full variable domain is EADIYQTPRYLVIGTGKKITLECSQTMGHDKMYWYQQDPGMELHLIHYSYGVNSTEKGDLSSESTVSRIRTEHFPLTLESARPSHTSQYLCASRQGANQPQHFGDGTRLSIL.